The present entry profiles one T cell receptor beta chain with its context. The target antigen is unknown. CDR1 and CDR2 from the germline V gene are SGHRS and YFSETQ. CDR3 length: 19 residues. The V and J ends lost 2 bases and 4 bases, in that order; junction bases with no gene match: 12. The data are from a study of CD8+CD57+ T cells in acquired aplastic anemia. Study-wide context: When averaged, DNA from sorted CD4+ and CD8+ cells came to around 3.4 ug.

Study-wide results and limits: Overlapping CD8+ CDR3 repertoires of patients and controls contained approximately 29 shared sequences.

TCR beta VDJ and CDR3 were profiled, and genomic DNA was the template. MiXCR, run by TCRdb on the reads, gives a single entry per CDR3 protein. This table has 200,000 or so distinct CDR3 sequences, over 60% appearing once. The V gene is TRBV5-1, the J gene TRBJ2-1; 13 bases align to TRBD2. Sequences were obtained from sorted CD4+, CD8+, or CD8+CD57+ T cells (not recorded which) from PBMCs. This TCR was recovered from a human donor with severe aplastic anemia or a healthy control (not recorded which). CDR3 in amino acids: CASSFGLAGANRRYNEQFF. For the CDR3, the DNA is TGCGCCAGCAGCTTCGGACTAGCGGGGGCTAACCGTAGGTACAATGAGCAGTTCTTC.